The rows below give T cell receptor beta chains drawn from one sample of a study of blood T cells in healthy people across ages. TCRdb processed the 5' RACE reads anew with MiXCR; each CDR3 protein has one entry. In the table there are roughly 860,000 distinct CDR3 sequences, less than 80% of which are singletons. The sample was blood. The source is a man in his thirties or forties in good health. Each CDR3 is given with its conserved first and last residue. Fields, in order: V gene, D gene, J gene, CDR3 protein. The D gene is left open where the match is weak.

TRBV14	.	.	CASSRGSSEQYF
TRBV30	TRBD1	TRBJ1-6	CASRRGTAYNSPLHF
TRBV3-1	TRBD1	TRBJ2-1	CASSQRTGYTFF
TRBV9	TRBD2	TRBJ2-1	CASSGLGLGNEQFF
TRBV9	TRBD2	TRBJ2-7	CASSVSGASSYEQYF
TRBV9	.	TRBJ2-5	CASSVELFGNEQYF
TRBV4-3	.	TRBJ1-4	CASSQAPTRGEKLFF
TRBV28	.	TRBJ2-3	CASRDTGLGTDTQYF
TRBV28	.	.	CASSLVGSADEQYF
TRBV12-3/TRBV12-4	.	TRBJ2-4	CASRLLRQPIQYF
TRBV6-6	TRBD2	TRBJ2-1	CASSTFSGIYNEQFF
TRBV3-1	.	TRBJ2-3	CASSQVTGSTDTQYF
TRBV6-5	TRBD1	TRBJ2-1	CASRIRTGNTGDEQFF
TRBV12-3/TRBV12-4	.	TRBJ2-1	CASSSGTSARRAYNEQFF
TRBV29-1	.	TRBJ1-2	CSVASGYTF